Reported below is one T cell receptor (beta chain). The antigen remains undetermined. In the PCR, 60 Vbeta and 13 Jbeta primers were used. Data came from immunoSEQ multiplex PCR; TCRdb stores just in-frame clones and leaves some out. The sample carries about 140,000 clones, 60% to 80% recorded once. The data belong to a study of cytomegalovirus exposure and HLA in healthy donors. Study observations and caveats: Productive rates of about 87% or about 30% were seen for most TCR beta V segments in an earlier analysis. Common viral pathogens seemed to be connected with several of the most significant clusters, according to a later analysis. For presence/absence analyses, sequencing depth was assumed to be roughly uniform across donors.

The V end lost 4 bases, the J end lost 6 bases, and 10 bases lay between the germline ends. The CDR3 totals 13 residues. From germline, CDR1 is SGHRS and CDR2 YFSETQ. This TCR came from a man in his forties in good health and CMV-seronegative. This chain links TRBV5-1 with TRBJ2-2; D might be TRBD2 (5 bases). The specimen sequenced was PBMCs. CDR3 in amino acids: CASSLSGSGELFF. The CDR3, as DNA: TGCGCCAGCAGCCTCTCGGGGTCCGGGGAGCTGTTTTTT. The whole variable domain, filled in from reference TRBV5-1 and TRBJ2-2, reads KAGVTQTPRYLIKTRGQQVTLSCSPISGHRSVSWYQQTPGQGLQFLFEYFSETQRNKGNFPGRFSGRQFSNSRSEMNVSTLELGDSALYLCASSLSGSGELFFGEGSRLTVL.